Each of the 6 T cell receptor beta chains below was sequenced from the same sample in a study of blood T cell repertoires in COVID-19. Repertoires were generated with immunoSEQ multiplex PCR, while TCRdb's copy carries only in-frame clones and drops some. The sample includes 200,000 to 250,000 clones, over 80% of them seen just once. Sequenced material: PBMCs or T cells enriched from blood (not recorded which). The source is a woman aged 40 to 55 who had recovered from COVID-19.

This sequence joins TRBV11-2 and TRBJ2-1; TRBD2 matches 8 bases. V lost 1 base, J lost 3 bases, and 5 bases stayed unmatched. Germline CDR1 reads SGHAT; CDR2 reads FQNNGV. The CDR3 consists of 16 residues. CDR3 residues: CASSLGVAGIYNEQFF. The DNA of the CDR3 is TGTGCCAGCAGCTTAGGAGTAGCGGGGATCTACAATGAGCAGTTCTTC.

This chain connects TRBV10-3 to TRBJ2-2; 13 positions agree with TRBD2. Germline trimming cut 5 bases from V and 4 bases from J; bases unmatched to any gene: 4. The CDR3 has 16 residues. The V gene's germline CDR1 is ENHRY and CDR2 SYGVKD. The CDR3 nucleotides read TGTGCCATCAGTTGGACTAGCGGGAGTTTCACCGGGGAGCTGTTTTTT. It codes for CAISWTSGSFTGELFF.

The V and J genes are TRBV28 and TRBJ2-7; tentative D call: TRBD2 (6 bases). Germline V gene lookup returns CDR1 MDHEN and CDR2 SYDVKM. V was shortened by 5 bases and J by 4 bases, with 21 bases between the two germline ends. This CDR3 spans 16 amino acids. CDR3 coding DNA: TGTGCCAGCAGTCCAGGAGGGGCAGGGATGATGTACGAGCAGTACTTC. This encodes CASSPGGAGMMYEQYF.

This clone came up once. V usage is TRBV29-1 and J usage is TRBJ2-7; 9 nucleotides align to TRBD1. This CDR3 region has 15 residues. In germline, CDR1 is SQVTM, CDR2 ANQGSEA. The V and J ends lost 0 bases and 3 bases, in that order; junction bases with no gene match: 6. CDR3 residues: CSVEDLQGADYEQYF. DNA for the CDR3: TGCAGCGTTGAAGATTTACAGGGGGCGGACTACGAGCAGTACTTC.

This clone was seen once. The rearrangement links TRBV24-1 to TRBJ2-2; 7 positions agree with TRBD1. CDR3 length equals 16 residues. Germline loops: CDR1 KGHDR, CDR2 SFDVKD. Germline trimming cut 2 bases from V and 0 bases from J; bases unmatched to any gene: 2. The CDR3 nucleotides are TGTGCCACCAGTGATTCCGGACAGGCGAACACCGGGGAGCTGTTTTTT. It translates to CATSDSGQANTGELFF.

This chain joins TRBV7-2 and TRBJ1-1; D call uncertain. CDR3 length: 14 amino acids. The V gene's germline CDR1 is SGHTA and CDR2 FQGNSA. The ends were cut back, 4 bases at V and 7 bases at J, with 16 bases in the middle. This chain's CDR3 is CASSSRKEGLEAFF. Written as DNA, the CDR3 is TGTGCCAGCAGCTCCCGTAAGGAGGGTCTTGAAGCTTTCTTT.